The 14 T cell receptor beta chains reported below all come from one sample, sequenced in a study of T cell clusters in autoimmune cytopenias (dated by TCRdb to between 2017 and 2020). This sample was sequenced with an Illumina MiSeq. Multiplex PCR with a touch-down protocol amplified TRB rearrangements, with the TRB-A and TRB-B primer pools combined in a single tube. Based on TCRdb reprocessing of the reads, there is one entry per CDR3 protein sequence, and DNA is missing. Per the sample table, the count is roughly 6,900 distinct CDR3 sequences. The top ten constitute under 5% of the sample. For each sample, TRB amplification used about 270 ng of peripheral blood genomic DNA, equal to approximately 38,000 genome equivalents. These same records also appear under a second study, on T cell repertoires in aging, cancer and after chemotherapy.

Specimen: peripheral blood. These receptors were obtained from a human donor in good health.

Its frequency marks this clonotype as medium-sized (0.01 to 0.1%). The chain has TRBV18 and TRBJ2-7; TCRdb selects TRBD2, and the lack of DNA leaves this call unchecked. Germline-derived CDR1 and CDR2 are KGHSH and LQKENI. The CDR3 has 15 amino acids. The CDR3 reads CASSPQSGPSYEQYF. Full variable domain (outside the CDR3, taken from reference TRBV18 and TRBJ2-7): NAGVMQNPRHLVRRRGQEARLRCSPMKGHSHVYWYRQLPEEGLKFMVYLQKENIIDESGMPKERFSAEFPKEGPSILRIQQVVRGDSAAYFCASSPQSGPSYEQYFGPGTRLTVT.

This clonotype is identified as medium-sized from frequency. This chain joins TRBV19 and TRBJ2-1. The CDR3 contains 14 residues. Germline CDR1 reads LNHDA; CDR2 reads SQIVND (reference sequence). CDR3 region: CASTKDGAYNEQFF.

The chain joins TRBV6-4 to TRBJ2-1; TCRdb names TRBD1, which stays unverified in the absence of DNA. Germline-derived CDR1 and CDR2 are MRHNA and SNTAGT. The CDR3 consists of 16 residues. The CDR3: CASSDVGGKGYNEQFF.

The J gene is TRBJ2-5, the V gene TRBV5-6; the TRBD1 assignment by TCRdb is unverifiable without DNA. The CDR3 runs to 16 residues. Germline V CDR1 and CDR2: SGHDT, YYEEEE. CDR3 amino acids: CASSFRTGIIRETQYF.

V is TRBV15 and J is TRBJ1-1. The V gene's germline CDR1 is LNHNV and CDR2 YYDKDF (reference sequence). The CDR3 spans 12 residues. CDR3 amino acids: CATSRAGFEAFF.

The chain's CDR3 is CAISEENMNTEAFF. This chain links TRBV10-3 with TRBJ1-1. Germline assignment: CDR1 ENHRY and CDR2 SYGVKD. This CDR3 spans 14 amino acids.

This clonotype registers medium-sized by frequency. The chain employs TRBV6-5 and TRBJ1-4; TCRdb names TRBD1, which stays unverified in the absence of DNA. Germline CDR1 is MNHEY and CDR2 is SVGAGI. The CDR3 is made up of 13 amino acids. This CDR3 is CASTGTPYEKLFF.

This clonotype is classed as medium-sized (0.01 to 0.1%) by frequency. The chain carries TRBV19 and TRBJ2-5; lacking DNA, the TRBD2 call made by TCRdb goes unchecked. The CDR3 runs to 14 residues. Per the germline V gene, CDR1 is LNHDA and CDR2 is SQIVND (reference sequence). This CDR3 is CASKTSGGEETQYF. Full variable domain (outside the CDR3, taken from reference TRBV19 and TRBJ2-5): DGGITQSPKYLFRKEGQNVTLSCEQNLNHDAMYWYRQDPGQGLRLIYYSQIVNDFQKGDIAEGYSVSREKKESFPLTVTSAQKNPTAFYLCASKTSGGEETQYFGPGTRLLVL.

CDR3: CASSRDDTSGVQHF. The chain recombines TRBV7-9 with TRBJ1-5; TCRdb picks TRBD1, but there is no DNA to check that call. From germline, CDR1 is SEHNR and CDR2 FQNEAQ (reference sequence). CDR3 length equals 14 residues.

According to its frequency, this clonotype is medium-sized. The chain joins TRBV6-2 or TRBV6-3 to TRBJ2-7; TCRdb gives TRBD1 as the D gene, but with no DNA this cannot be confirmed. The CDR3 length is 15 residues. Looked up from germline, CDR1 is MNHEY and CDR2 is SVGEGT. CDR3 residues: CASSRAIEPPAEQYF.

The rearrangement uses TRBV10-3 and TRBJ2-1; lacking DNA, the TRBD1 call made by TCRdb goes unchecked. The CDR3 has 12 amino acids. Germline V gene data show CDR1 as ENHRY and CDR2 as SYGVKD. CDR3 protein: CASSALGGRQFF.

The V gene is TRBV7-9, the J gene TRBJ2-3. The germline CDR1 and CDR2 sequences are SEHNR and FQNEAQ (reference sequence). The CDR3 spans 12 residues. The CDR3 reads CASTSSTDTQYF.

This CDR3 reads CAWDEGGRTEAFF. The chain joins TRBV30 to TRBJ1-1; TCRdb indicates TRBD1, and absent DNA this call remains unverified. Germline V gene lookup returns CDR1 GTSNPN and CDR2 SVGIG (reference sequence). The CDR3 spans 13 residues.

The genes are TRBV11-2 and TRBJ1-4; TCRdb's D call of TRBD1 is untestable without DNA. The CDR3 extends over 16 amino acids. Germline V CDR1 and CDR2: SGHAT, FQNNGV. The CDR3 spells CASSRGGLTTNEKLFF.